This entry lists 23 T cell receptor beta chains sequenced from one sample in a study of cytomegalovirus exposure and HLA in healthy donors. The primer mix had 60 Vbeta and 13 Jbeta primers. Profiled with immunoSEQ multiplex PCR; TCRdb holds only in-frame clones, not every one. This sample yields about 200,000 clones, of which under 80% are seen a single time; under 0.25% belongs to the top ten. Material: PBMCs. The receptors were gathered from a girl aged 2-9 years in good health and CMV-seronegative.

V gene TRBV4-1 combines with J gene TRBJ1-1; tentatively, D is TRBD1 (5 bases). Germline loops: CDR1 MGHRA, CDR2 YSYEKL. Trimming stripped 1 base from V and 1 base from J, with 16 bases between. The CDR3 has 17 amino acids. The CDR3 region is CASSQVGQGATNTEAFF. Here the CDR3 DNA reads TGCGCCAGCAGCCAAGTGGGGCAGGGTGCTACGAACACTGAAGCTTTCTTT.

The CDR3 sequence: CAIRITGGVSGNTIYF. CDR3 coding DNA: TGTGCCATCAGGATAACAGGGGGCGTATCTGGAAACACCATATATTTT. The J gene is TRBJ1-3, the V gene TRBV10-3, with 9 bases lining up with TRBD1. Unmatched junction bases numbered 7, after V lost 6 bases and J lost 1 base. Germline loops: CDR1 ENHRY, CDR2 SYGVKD. The CDR3 totals 16 residues.

This chain links TRBV29-1 with TRBJ1-1; 9 nucleotides line up with TRBD1. Trimming removed 4 bases from V and 11 bases from J; junction bases left unmatched: 14. CDR1 is SQVTM and CDR2 is ANQGSEA in the germline V gene. The CDR3 is 14 residues long. The CDR3 bases are TGCAGCGTTGCGCCTTTCGGGACAGGGCGGGCCGCTTTCTTT. It translates to CSVAPFGTGRAAFF.

The V call is TRBV7-9, the J call TRBJ1-5; TRBD1 might be the D (6 bases). CDR3 length: 13 residues. CDR1 and CDR2 (germline): SEHNR, FQNEAQ (reference sequence). Trimming cost V 0 bases and J 7 bases, with 7 bases left between them. The CDR3 DNA follows: TGTGCCAGCAGCTTAGCAGGGGGACAGCCCCAGCATTTT. Translated: CASSLAGGQPQHF.

The V call is TRBV21-1, the J call TRBJ2-7; TRBD2, the table's D call, lacks a check against the DNA. TRBV21-1 is classified as a pseudogene. CDR3 length equals 14 residues. The CDR3 bases are TGTGCCAGCAGCAATAAAGAGGGCCCTTACGAGCAGTACTTC. It translates to CASSNKEGPYEQYF.

This clone has just a few counts. The gene calls are TRBV18 and TRBJ2-3; TRBD2 matches at 9 bases. The CDR3 length is 16 residues. Trimming removed 4 bases from V and 4 bases from J; junction bases left unmatched: 9. Per germline, CDR1 KGHSH and CDR2 LQKENI. CDR3 residues: CASSLQTSGSADTQYF. The CDR3 nucleotides are TGTGCCAGCTCACTCCAGACTAGCGGCAGCGCAGATACGCAGTATTTT. Filled out from reference TRBV18 and TRBJ2-3, the complete variable domain reads NAGVMQNPRHLVRRRGQEARLRCSPMKGHSHVYWYRQLPEEGLKFMVYLQKENIIDESGMPKERFSAEFPKEGPSILRIQQVVRGDSAAYFCASSLQTSGSADTQYFGPGTRLTVL.

The V call is TRBV6-5, the J call TRBJ2-7, with 7 bases lining up with TRBD2. J was trimmed by 7 bases and V by 6 bases; bases with no gene match: 12. This CDR3 region has 14 residues. CDR1 MNHEY and CDR2 SVGAGI come from the germline V gene. This CDR3 is CASRREGGPREQYF. In nucleotides, the CDR3 is TGTGCCAGCAGACGAGAGGGAGGGCCTAGGGAGCAGTACTTC.

The V call is TRBV9, the J call TRBJ1-1, with D possibly being TRBD1 (5 bases). CDR3 size: 13 residues. Trimming left V 4 bases short and J 4 bases short, with 11 bases between. Germline lookup yields CDR1 SGDLS and CDR2 YYNGEE. This CDR3 reads CASSMLGGTEAFF. The CDR3 DNA reads as TGTGCCAGCAGCATGTTGGGGGGCACTGAAGCTTTCTTT.

The rearrangement joins TRBV6-5 to TRBJ2-1, with 10 positions matching TRBD1. CDR3 length equals 13 residues. V was pared by 6 bases and J by 7 bases, with 3 bases of the junction left unmatched. Per germline, CDR1 MNHEY and CDR2 SVGAGI. The CDR3 sequence is CASRTGGLNEQFF. CDR3 nucleotides: TGTGCCAGCAGGACAGGGGGCTTGAATGAGCAGTTCTTC.

The chain employs TRBV6-5 and TRBJ2-1, with D maybe TRBD2 (6 bases). V gave up 4 bases and J gave up 0 bases, with 13 bases separating them. CDR1 MNHEY and CDR2 SVGAGI come from the germline V gene. This CDR3 comprises 16 residues. DNA for the CDR3: TGTGCCAGCAGTTCATTCGAGACTAGCTCCTACAATGAGCAGTTCTTC. It encodes CASSSFETSSYNEQFF.

This chain joins TRBV18 and TRBJ1-4; possibly TRBD1 for D (6 bases). Trimming shortened V by 6 bases and J by 7 bases, and 21 bases separated the two germline ends. Germline V gives CDR1 KGHSH, CDR2 LQKENI. This CDR3 is 16 amino acids long. This CDR3 reads CASSPISGGAGEKLFF. CDR3 nucleotide sequence: TGTGCCAGCTCTCCAATATCGGGGGGCGCCGGTGAAAAACTGTTTTTT.

The rearrangement links TRBV7-2 to TRBJ2-1; 8 bases agree with TRBD2. The V segment lost 3 bases and the J segment 4 bases; nucleotides outside the gene matches: 8. Germline V gene data show CDR1 as SGHTA and CDR2 as FQGNSA. The CDR3 is 16 residues long. CDR3 coding DNA: TGTGCCAGCAGCTTCGTCGCGGGAGGTTTGTACAATGAGCAGTTCTTC. Amino acid sequence: CASSFVAGGLYNEQFF.

This rearrangement joins TRBV5-6 to TRBJ2-7, with a tentative D call TRBD1 (6 bases). Germline V gene sequence: CDR1 SGHDT, CDR2 YYEEEE. The CDR3 has 14 amino acids. V was pared by 2 bases and J by 2 bases, with 11 bases between. CDR3 amino acids: CASSLSHRAYEQYF. DNA of the CDR3: TGTGCCAGCAGCTTAAGCCACAGGGCCTACGAGCAGTACTTC.

The V and J genes are TRBV19 and TRBJ2-5; 8 bases are shared with TRBD2. CDR1 LNHDA and CDR2 SQIVND come from the germline V gene (reference sequence). The CDR3 extends over 15 amino acids. With 1 base clipped from V and 4 bases from J, the junction kept 5 bases outside the gene matches. CDR3 residues: CASSIAGGRVETQYF. The CDR3 nucleotides are TGTGCCAGTAGTATAGCGGGAGGGCGGGTAGAGACCCAGTACTTC.

This clone was seen just once. The chain carries TRBV7-9 and TRBJ1-4; perhaps TRBD1 as D (6 bases). The CDR3 consists of 10 residues. The V gene's germline CDR1 is SEHNR and CDR2 FQNEAQ (reference sequence). Trimming pared 7 bases from V and 10 bases from J, leaving 7 bases between. CDR3 sequence (DNA): TGTGCCAGCAAAGGGGGAAAACTGTTTTTT. Translated: CASKGGKLFF. Supplemented by reference TRBV7-9 and TRBJ1-4, the full variable domain reads DTGVSQNPRHKITKRGQNVTFRCDPISEHNRLYWYRQTLGQGPEFLTYFQNEAQLEKSRLLSDRFSAERPKGSFSTLEIQRTEQGDSAMYLCASKGGKLFFGSGTQLSVL.

The rearrangement links TRBV6-6 to TRBJ1-1, with D unclear. The CDR3 totals 11 residues. CDR1 MNHNY and CDR2 SVGAGI come from the germline V gene (reference sequence). The V gene lost 1 base and the J gene lost 8 bases, with 5 bases spanning the gap. CDR3 protein: CASSYLTEAFF. The CDR3 nucleotides are TGTGCCAGCAGTTACTTGACAGAAGCTTTCTTT.

V is TRBV27 and J is TRBJ2-5, with D unresolved. Trimming removed 6 bases at V and 5 bases at J, with 10 bases between. Germline V gene lookup returns CDR1 MNHEY and CDR2 SMNVEV (reference sequence). CDR3 size: 12 residues. The CDR3 loop is CASSPNLETQYF. CDR3 DNA: TGTGCCAGCAGCCCTAATCTGGAGACCCAGTACTTC.

The chain links TRBV4-1 to TRBJ2-3; D perhaps matches TRBD2 (6 bases). The V end was cut by 1 base, the J end by 2 bases, with 7 bases between. This CDR3 region has 14 residues. Germline V lookup: CDR1 MGHRA, CDR2 YSYEKL. In DNA form, the CDR3 reads TGCGCCAGCAGCCAAGGGGGGGTCACAGATACGCAGTATTTT. Protein product: CASSQGGVTDTQYF.

This chain joins TRBV29-1 and TRBJ2-3; 7 bases are a match to TRBD1. In germline, CDR1 is SQVTM, CDR2 ANQGSEA. V was pared by 6 bases and J by 1 base, with 4 bases of the junction left unmatched. This CDR3 spans 13 amino acids. The CDR3 nucleotides are TGCAGCGTCAATCAGGGGGGCACAGATACGCAGTATTTT. Protein: CSVNQGGTDTQYF.

The V and J genes are TRBV5-4 and TRBJ1-2; D possibly corresponds to TRBD1 (5 bases). The CDR3 has 13 amino acids. Germline-derived CDR1 and CDR2 are SGHNT and YYREEE (reference sequence). V shed 10 bases and J shed 4 bases, with 17 bases lying between them. The CDR3, as DNA: TGTGCCCCAGGGCCGATAGATACCTATGGCTACACCTTC. Amino acid sequence: CAPGPIDTYGYTF.

This chain links TRBV6-5 with TRBJ1-6; TRBD1 might be the D (6 bases). Deletions cut 4 bases from V and 9 bases from J, with 13 bases between. The germline V gene encodes CDR1 MNHEY and CDR2 SVGAGI. The CDR3 is 14 residues long. The CDR3 is CASSSTGGGSPLHF. CDR3 DNA: TGTGCCAGCAGTTCGACAGGTGGAGGTTCACCCCTCCACTTT.

The table lists this clone with a count of one. The V and J genes are TRBV12-5 and TRBJ2-5; a possible D gene is TRBD2 (7 bases). Trimming left V 7 bases short and J 4 bases short, with 16 bases between. CDR1 is LGHNT, CDR2 FRNRAP, per germline. The CDR3 extends over 14 amino acids. In nucleotides, the CDR3 is TGTGCTAGTGAGGTATCGGGGGGCGCAGAGACCCAGTACTTC. It is translated as CASEVSGGAETQYF. Variable domain in full (rest from reference TRBV12-5 and TRBJ2-5): DARVTQTPRHKVTEMGQEVTMRCQPILGHNTVFWYRQTMMQGLELLAYFRNRAPLDDSGMPKDRFSAEMPDATLATLKIQPSEPRDSAVYFCASEVSGGAETQYFGPGTRLLVL.

This sequence joins TRBV5-1 and TRBJ2-7, with 8 bases identical to TRBD2. This CDR3 spans 14 amino acids. V lost 4 bases, J lost 5 bases, and 8 bases stayed unmatched. CDR1 and CDR2 from the germline V gene are SGHRS and YFSETQ. The CDR3 DNA sequence: TGCGCCAGCAGCCCCACCGGGACTAGGGACGAGCAGTACTTC. Translating it yields CASSPTGTRDEQYF.